This passage covers 29 T cell receptor beta chains from one sample sequenced in a study of T cell responses to AZD1222 COVID-19 vaccine. Generated by immunoSEQ multiplex PCR, the TCRdb table keeps only in-frame clones and is missing some. The sample contains tens of thousands of clones, approximately 84% of which appear only once. This specimen was peripheral blood, taken on day 0 of AZD1222 vaccination. Source of these receptors: an adult in good health.

With respect to this clone: The likely explanation is a read error, given a far larger clone one base away. This sample also contains other DNA sequences that code for the same CDR3. Written as DNA, the CDR3 is TGTGCCAGGGGGGGGCGGCGGGGGGGCGACACCGGGGAGCTGTTTTTT. Amino acid sequence: CARGGRRGGDTGELFF. The rearrangement joins TRBV11-3 to TRBJ2-2; 9 nucleotides agree with TRBD2. Germline CDR1 and CDR2: SGHNT and YENEEA. The CDR3 is 16 residues long. Losses at the gene ends were 9 bases for V and 3 bases for J; bases not matched to a gene: 11. The full variable domain, its missing parts supplied by reference TRBV11-3 and TRBJ2-2, is EAGVVQSPRYKIIEKKQPVAFWCNPISGHNTLYWYLQNLGQGPELLIRYENEEAVDDSQLPKDRFSAERLKGVDSTLKIQPAELGDSAVYLCARGGRRGGDTGELFFGEGSRLTVL.

This clone was seen only once. Written as DNA, the CDR3 is TGTGCCAGTAGGCCTTCGGGGGTCTACGAGCAGTACTTC. Protein: CASRPSGVYEQYF. V is TRBV19 and J is TRBJ2-7; a weak D match, TRBD2 (6 bases). V was trimmed by 6 bases and J by 3 bases, leaving 12 bases between them. CDR1 LNHDA and CDR2 SQIVND come from the germline V gene (reference sequence). The CDR3 totals 13 residues.

V is TRBV9 and J is TRBJ1-1; D is ambiguous. Germline V gene lookup returns CDR1 SGDLS and CDR2 YYNGEE. Trimming removed 0 bases at V and 8 bases at J, with 8 bases between. The CDR3 is 12 amino acids. Here the CDR3 DNA reads TGTGCCAGCAGCGTAGCGAGAATAGAAGCTTTCTTT. It translates to CASSVARIEAFF.

V is TRBV6-2 or TRBV6-3 and J is TRBJ2-7; either TRBD1 or TRBD2 may supply D (6 bases each). This CDR3 is built from 15 residues. CDR1 is MNHEY, CDR2 SVGEGT, per germline. Trimming pared 4 bases from V and 3 bases from J, leaving 16 bases between. The CDR3 reads CASSFTWGAVYEQYF. DNA for the CDR3: TGTGCCAGCAGTTTCACCTGGGGGGCCGTCTACGAGCAGTACTTC.

The chain uses TRBV2 and TRBJ1-4, with TRBD1 as a possible D gene (5 bases). Germline V gives CDR1 SNHLY, CDR2 FYNNEI. The length of the CDR3 is 13 residues. Between the trimmed V and J ends, which lost 7 bases and 5 bases, there was a span of 11 bases. CDR3 coding DNA: TGTGCCAGCACCAGGACACAGAATGAAAAACTGTTTTTT. This gives the protein CASTRTQNEKLFF.

The V and J genes are TRBV19 and TRBJ1-5, with 8 bases fitting TRBD1. The CDR3 loop spans 15 amino acids. Germline V lookup: CDR1 LNHDA, CDR2 SQIVND (reference sequence). V lost 7 bases and J lost 1; bases outside the gene matches: 6. The chain's CDR3 is CASTGDRRSNQPQHF. The CDR3 bases are TGTGCCAGTACCGGGGACAGGAGAAGCAATCAGCCCCAGCATTTT.

This sequence joins TRBV9 and TRBJ2-3, with D unresolved. Germline V lookup: CDR1 SGDLS, CDR2 YYNGEE. The CDR3 sequence is 14 residues long. V was trimmed by 4 bases and J by 3 bases, leaving 12 bases between them. The chain's CDR3 is CASSIRPGTDTQYF. The CDR3 DNA sequence: TGTGCCAGCAGCATACGACCGGGTACAGATACGCAGTATTTT.

The V call is TRBV19, the J call TRBJ2-3; D is ambiguous. V was clipped by 7 bases and J by 0 bases, with 11 bases between them. CDR3 length: 14 amino acids. Germline values: CDR1 LNHDA, CDR2 SQIVND (reference sequence). The CDR3 sequence is CASKGSPSTDTQYF. CDR3 sequence (DNA): TGTGCCAGTAAGGGCTCCCCTAGCACAGATACGCAGTATTTT.

This clone was observed once. V is TRBV19 and J is TRBJ1-5; 7 bases are a match to TRBD1. The CDR3 runs to 14 residues. In germline, CDR1 is LNHDA, CDR2 SQIVND (reference sequence). Trimming cost V 6 bases and J 5 bases; bases outside gene matches: 7. The DNA of the CDR3 is TGTGCCAGTAGGGGGACAGCTTCTTATCAGCCCCAGCATTTT. Protein product: CASRGTASYQPQHF.

The rearrangement joins TRBV7-2 to TRBJ2-5, with D possibly being TRBD1 or TRBD2 (5 bases each). Trimming stripped 1 base from V and 5 bases from J, with 11 bases between. Germline V lookup: CDR1 SGHTA, CDR2 FQGNSA. CDR3 length: 14 residues. The CDR3 bases are TGTGCCAGCAGCTTAGAAGAGGGGCGCGAGACCCAGTACTTC. As protein: CASSLEEGRETQYF.

This chain joins TRBV9 and TRBJ1-2, with unresolved D. Germline V gives CDR1 SGDLS, CDR2 YYNGEE. V was pared by 0 bases and J by 3 bases, with 6 bases between. CDR3 length: 13 amino acids. CDR3 in DNA: TGTGCCAGCAGCGTAGTTTTTGACTATGGCTACACCTTC. It is translated as CASSVVFDYGYTF.

The gene calls are TRBV5-1 and TRBJ2-7; 7 bases align to TRBD1. CDR3 size: 15 residues. Looked up from germline, CDR1 is SGHRS and CDR2 is YFSETQ. Trimming took 4 bases from V and 2 from J; bases not matched to a gene: 9. The CDR3 loop reads CASSTDRLPTYEQYF. The CDR3 coding sequence is TGCGCCAGCAGCACGGACAGGCTTCCGACCTACGAGCAGTACTTC.

This rearrangement joins TRBV24-1 to TRBJ2-2; 7 nucleotides align to TRBD1. The J segment lost 3 bases and the V segment lost 9 bases, leaving 6 bases of the junction unmatched. CDR3 length equals 14 residues. CDR1 and CDR2 from the germline V gene are KGHDR and SFDVKD. The DNA of the CDR3 is TGTGCCACCGGAGAACAGGGGCACACCGGGGAGCTGTTTTTT. It yields the protein CATGEQGHTGELFF.

The CDR3 sequence is CASSLGADYEQYF. In nucleotides, the CDR3 is TGCGCCAGCAGCTTGGGGGCAGATTACGAGCAGTACTTC. V is TRBV5-1 and J is TRBJ2-7; no clear D. The CDR3 spans 13 residues. V lost 0 bases and J lost 4, with 8 bases in between. CDR1 is SGHRS and CDR2 is YFSETQ in the germline V gene.

The V call is TRBV7-3, the J call TRBJ2-5; D not resolved. The CDR3 has 12 residues. Trimming removed 4 bases from V and 2 bases from J, with 5 bases in between. From germline, CDR1 is SGHTA and CDR2 FQGTGA. CDR3 sequence: CASSSDQETQYF. The CDR3, as DNA: TGTGCCAGCAGCTCAGATCAAGAGACCCAGTACTTC.

CDR3 nucleotides: TGTGCCAGCACAAAGACAGGGCCGGGGGAGACCCAGTACTTC. It specifies CASTKTGPGETQYF. The chain recombines TRBV7-2 with TRBJ2-5; TRBD1 matches at 7 bases. After removal of 7 bases from V and 5 bases from J, the junction contained 10 bases not matched to a gene. Looked up from germline, CDR1 is SGHTA and CDR2 is FQGNSA. The CDR3 has 14 residues.

The rearrangement joins TRBV11-2 to TRBJ2-3; TRBD1 matches at 8 bases. This CDR3 is 16 amino acids long. Germline V lookup: CDR1 SGHAT, CDR2 FQNNGV. With V trimmed by 5 bases and J by 0 bases, 7 bases remained unmatched. The CDR3 reads CASSVHGQGSTDTQYF. CDR3 nucleotide sequence: TGTGCCAGCAGCGTCCATGGACAGGGTAGCACAGATACGCAGTATTTT.

The V gene is TRBV7-2, the J gene TRBJ2-2, with D tentatively TRBD2 (6 bases). CDR3 length: 17 residues. Germline values: CDR1 SGHTA, CDR2 FQGNSA. Trimming pared 1 base from V and 4 bases from J, leaving 16 bases between. Here the CDR3 reads CASSLVWSGVGTGELFF. CDR3 in DNA: TGTGCCAGCAGCTTAGTGTGGTCGGGGGTGGGCACCGGGGAGCTGTTTTTT.

This rearrangement joins TRBV4-3 to TRBJ2-3; 8 bases line up with TRBD2. In germline, CDR1 is LGHNA, CDR2 YSLEER. The CDR3 extends over 15 amino acids. With 8 bases clipped from V and 4 bases from J, the junction kept 11 bases outside the gene matches. The CDR3 reads CASSDGQRGPDTQYF. CDR3 in DNA: TGCGCCAGCTCAGATGGCCAGCGGGGGCCAGATACGCAGTATTTT.

This clone was detected only once. V and J are TRBV6-5 and TRBJ2-3, with a tentative D call TRBD2 (5 bases). This CDR3 spans 16 amino acids. Trimming stripped 3 bases from V and 2 bases from J, with 15 bases between. CDR1 is MNHEY, CDR2 SVGAGI, per germline. DNA of the CDR3: TGTGCCAGCAGTTATTCCAGCGGAGTGCCCACAGATACGCAGTATTTT. This translates into CASSYSSGVPTDTQYF.

The V gene is TRBV11-2, the J gene TRBJ2-3, with D possibly TRBD1 on 6 matching bases. CDR1 and CDR2 (germline): SGHAT, FQNNGV. V lost 0 bases and J 2 bases, leaving 21 bases between the germline ends. This CDR3 is 19 amino acids long. For the CDR3, the DNA is TGTGCCAGCAGCTTAGATTCCCCATTTACGCAGGGGCTCACAGATACGCAGTATTTT. Amino acid sequence: CASSLDSPFTQGLTDTQYF. The full variable domain, in which reference TRBV11-2 and TRBJ2-3 provide the parts outside the CDR3, is EAGVAQSPRYKIIEKRQSVAFWCNPISGHATLYWYQQILGQGPKLLIQFQNNGVVDDSQLPKDRFSAERLKGVDSTLKIQPAKLEDSAVYLCASSLDSPFTQGLTDTQYFGPGTRLTVL.

The V and J genes are TRBV15 and TRBJ2-3; 9 bases align to TRBD1. V dropped 0 bases and J dropped 5; count of bases not matched to a gene: 3. Germline values: CDR1 LNHNV, CDR2 YYDKDF (reference sequence). This CDR3 contains 15 residues. CDR3 in DNA: TGTGCCACCAGCAGAGATCGGACAGGGGTAGATACGCAGTATTTT. Translating gives CATSRDRTGVDTQYF.

This sequence joins TRBV7-2 and TRBJ2-7, with 7 bases that match TRBD1. The CDR3 has 17 amino acids. Germline V CDR1 and CDR2: SGHTA, FQGNSA. The ends lost 5 bases at V and 2 bases at J; junction bases unmatched: 15. The CDR3 bases are TGTGCCAGCAGCCCCCTTTGGCGAGGACAGGACACCTACGAGCAGTACTTC. Amino acid sequence: CASSPLWRGQDTYEQYF.

The genes are TRBV10-3 and TRBJ2-2; TRBD2 matches 8 bases. The junction had 3 bases not matched to a gene; V was cut back by 5 bases and J by 10 bases. Germline V gives CDR1 ENHRY, CDR2 SYGVKD. The CDR3 is made up of 12 amino acids. CDR3 residues: CAISNSGVELFF. CDR3 DNA: TGTGCCATCAGTAATAGCGGGGTGGAGCTGTTTTTT.

The chain employs TRBV30 and TRBJ2-2; TRBD1 agrees at 9 bases. V lost 4 bases, J lost 6 bases, and 6 bases stayed unmatched. Germline V lookup: CDR1 GTSNPN, CDR2 SVGIG (reference sequence). The CDR3 is 14 residues long. The CDR3 bases are TGTGCCTGGAAAACAGGGGGCGGATCCGGGGAGCTGTTTTTT. Protein sequence: CAWKTGGGSGELFF.

The chain employs TRBV27 and TRBJ2-7, with D unresolved. This CDR3 spans 14 amino acids. Germline CDR1 and CDR2: MNHEY and SMNVEV (reference sequence). Deletions cut 5 bases from V and 5 bases from J, with 16 bases between. The DNA for the CDR3 is TGTGCCAGCAGTGTAGGACGAGTTCTCCACGAGCAGTACTTC. Translated: CASSVGRVLHEQYF.

The chain joins TRBV10-3 to TRBJ1-2; 7 bases align to TRBD1. V gave up 2 bases and J gave up 5 bases; unmatched junction bases: 2. Germline V gives CDR1 ENHRY, CDR2 SYGVKD. CDR3 length: 13 amino acids. CDR3 sequence (DNA): TGTGCCATCAGTGAGAGGGGGCGATATGGCTACACCTTC. The encoded protein is CAISERGRYGYTF.

This clone has just one count. The rearrangement links TRBV18 to TRBJ2-2, with D perhaps TRBD1 or TRBD2 (6 bases each). Trimming took 1 base from V and 6 from J, leaving 12 bases between them. The CDR3 totals 15 residues. Germline-derived CDR1 and CDR2 are KGHSH and LQKENI. This CDR3 is CASSPRRGDAGELFF. The CDR3, as DNA: TGTGCCAGCTCACCACGGAGGGGGGACGCCGGGGAGCTGTTTTTT. Based on the CDR3 plus reference TRBV18 and TRBJ2-2, the full variable domain is NAGVMQNPRHLVRRRGQEARLRCSPMKGHSHVYWYRQLPEEGLKFMVYLQKENIIDESGMPKERFSAEFPKEGPSILRIQQVVRGDSAAYFCASSPRRGDAGELFFGEGSRLTVL.

The V and J genes are TRBV28 and TRBJ1-2; weak D call: TRBD1 (6 bases). This CDR3 spans 16 amino acids. Per the germline V gene, CDR1 is MDHEN and CDR2 is SYDVKM. V lost 7 bases and J lost 6, with 24 bases in between. This CDR3 is CASTIPAGGRNNGYTF. CDR3 nucleotides: TGTGCCAGCACCATACCCGCGGGGGGGCGAAATAATGGCTACACCTTC.